This TCR beta chain comes out of a study of blood T cell repertoires in COVID-19. Study in general: Sources were T cells, B-cell-depleted T cells, or PBMCs; the material itself was cDNA or gDNA.

Recruits, aged roughly 18 to 100 years, lived in 24 US areas. Which cohort a participant joined came from the clinical history participants gave. Donors in Cohort 3 who had recovered were those with two negative PCRs, healthcare professional clearance, or resolution of their symptoms. The CDR3 consists of 17 residues. Germline values: CDR1 WSHSY, CDR2 SAAADI. The J segment lost 3 bases and the V segment lost 3 bases, leaving 14 bases of the junction unmatched. Sequencing used immunoSEQ multiplex PCR; TCRdb keeps in-frame clones, though not all of them. The sample lists hundreds of thousands of clones, roughly 87% occurring once.

This sequence was found in a woman between 25 and 40 years old who had recovered from COVID-19. Sequenced input: PBMCs or T cells enriched from blood (not recorded which). The chain recombines TRBV10-2 with TRBJ2-7; 7 nucleotides agree with TRBD1. The CDR3 DNA sequence: TGCGCCAGCAGTGATTACAACCTGGGACAGTTACGCTACGAGCAGTACTTC. Protein: CASSDYNLGQLRYEQYF.